The clone carrying this T cell receptor beta chain was observed a handful of times. Profiling relied on immunoSEQ multiplex PCR, and the TCRdb table lists in-frame clones only, not all of them. The profile covers about 110,000 clones, with 70% to 90% appearing a single time and approximately 1.5% taken by the ten largest. This specimen comes from a study of blood T cell repertoires in COVID-19. As for the study in general: The United States, Italy and Spain were the sources of the acute and convalescent COVID-19 samples.

The length of the CDR3 is 16 residues. Germline V gives CDR1 SEHNR, CDR2 FQNEAQ (reference sequence). V trimming: 3 bases; J trimming: 0 bases; junction bases outside the gene matches: 8. The source material was peripheral blood. The rearrangement uses TRBV7-9 and TRBJ2-7, with TRBD2 matching over 7 bases. The clonotype was recovered from a man aged 40-50 years with acute or convalescent COVID-19. The CDR3 protein is CASSLHSGALSYEQYF. In DNA, the CDR3 is TGTGCCAGCAGCTTGCACAGCGGGGCCCTCTCCTACGAGCAGTACTTC.